This TCR beta chain was captured in a study of Graves' ophthalmopathy and Graves' hyperthyroidism. Study-wide context: The collection of peripheral blood took place at initial diagnosis, before any treatment.

TCR beta CDR3 regions were amplified from RNA transcripts. First-round RT-PCR relied on HTBI primers, and a second-round multiplex PCR came next. TCRdb passed the multiplex PCR reads through MiXCR, listing each CDR3 protein once. Of about 620,000 distinct CDR3 sequences in the sample, roughly 20% were seen once. Study-wide findings and caveats: Blood repertoires reportedly contained most expanded thyroid clonotypes above 0.001 frequency.

Per the germline V gene, CDR1 is SGHAT and CDR2 is FQDESV (reference sequence). The CDR3 extends over 14 amino acids. V trimming: 4 bases; J trimming: 4 bases; junction bases outside the gene matches: 2. For this clonotype: No antigen is known for it.

Diagnosis used clinical symptoms, serum thyroxine, TRAb, thyroid ultrasound and orbital computed tomography. V gene TRBV11-1 combines with J gene TRBJ1-1; 11 bases are shared with TRBD1. The sequenced sample consisted of peripheral blood. The receptor was isolated from a woman aged 18 to 35 with stable Graves' hyperthyroidism. Some clones in this sample may be carry-over from other donors' samples. The CDR3 DNA is TGTGCCAGCAGCTGGGACAGGGGGATCACTGAAGCTTTCTTT. This translates into CASSWDRGITEAFF.